One sample yielded the 6 T cell receptor beta chains listed below, sequenced in a study of human T cells and chemical hapten exposure. As for time point: patch test 3, about 24 weeks after DPC sensitization. As to treatment: therapeutic diphenylcyclopropenone sensitization with weekly scalp DPC. TCRdb processed the RACE reads anew with MiXCR; each CDR3 protein has one entry. The data contain under 100,000 distinct CDR3 sequences, under 14% of them singletons. Sequenced material: whole blood, taken in connection with sensitization to the hapten diphenylcyclopropenone (DPC). The origin of the receptors is a woman aged 50 to 65 with alopecia areata. Some clones in this sample may be carry-over from other donors' samples.

Concerning this clonotype itself: With a much larger clone just one base away, this may be a read error. The chain has TRBV7-9 and TRBJ2-1; the D gene is possibly TRBD2 (5 bases). Trimming pared 4 bases from V and 12 bases from J, leaving 25 bases between. The CDR3 totals 16 residues. Germline V CDR1 and CDR2: SEHNR, FQNEAQ (reference sequence). Written as DNA, the CDR3 is TGTGCCAGCAGCTCCACGCAGTTAAAATCTTCCCGGGGGCAGTTCTTC. Protein sequence: CASSSTQLKSSRGQFF. Full variable domain (missing parts from reference TRBV7-9 and TRBJ2-1): DTGVSQNPRHKITKRGQNVTFRCDPISEHNRLYWYRQTLGQGPEFLTYFQNEAQLEKSRLLSDRFSAERPKGSFSTLEIQRTEQGDSAMYLCASSSTQLKSSRGQFFGPGTRLTVL.

This clonotype was detected ten times or more. The J gene is TRBJ2-3, the V gene TRBV27; the match to TRBD2 covers 8 bases. There are 14 residues in the CDR3. Trimming removed 7 bases from V and 6 bases from J; junction bases left unmatched: 9. Germline V gives CDR1 MNHEY, CDR2 SMNVEV (reference sequence). The CDR3 coding sequence is TGTGCCAGCACCCCCAGCGGGAGTTCCGATACGCAGTATTTT. Encoded protein: CASTPSGSSDTQYF.

This clonotype was found a few times. J is TRBJ1-3 and V is TRBV21-1; the table's D call of TRBD1 was not tested on the DNA. TRBV21-1 is labeled a pseudogene. The CDR3 sequence is 18 residues long. CDR3 sequence (DNA): TGTGCCAGCACCCTGGACAGGGAAGGATTTTGCTCTGGAAACACCATATATTTT. Translation: CASTLDREGFCSGNTIYF.

This clonotype was observed many times. The J gene is TRBJ2-4, the V gene TRBV19; 9 positions match TRBD1. CDR1 LNHDA and CDR2 SQIVND come from the germline V gene (reference sequence). This CDR3 comprises 16 residues. The ends lost 1 base at V and 2 bases at J; junction bases unmatched: 3. The CDR3 coding sequence is TGTGCCAGTAGTATAGGTGGACAGGGGCCCAAAAACATTCAGTACTTC. It encodes CASSIGGQGPKNIQYF. The full variable domain, its missing parts supplied by reference TRBV19 and TRBJ2-4, is DGGITQSPKYLFRKEGQNVTLSCEQNLNHDAMYWYRQDPGQGLRLIYYSQIVNDFQKGDIAEGYSVSREKKESFPLTVTSAQKNPTAFYLCASSIGGQGPKNIQYFGAGTRLSVL.

This clonotype was counted at least ten times. At one of its ends the junction is not consistent with the germline gene, which may arise from a read error. The chain joins TRBV5-1 to TRBJ2-1; D is undetermined. This CDR3 region has 13 residues. Germline V CDR1 and CDR2: SGHRS, YFSETQ. The CDR3 reads CASSLGFLNEQFF. The CDR3 DNA sequence: TGCGCCAGCAGTTTGGGATTCCTTAATGAGCAGTTCTTC.

This clonotype was recorded at least ten times. This chain connects TRBV29-1 to TRBJ2-7; a possible D gene is TRBD1 (5 bases). Looked up from germline, CDR1 is SQVTM and CDR2 is ANQGSEA. The CDR3 is 12 amino acids. With 4 bases removed from V and 5 bases from J, the gap between germline ends came to 12 bases. The CDR3 here is CSVGAGFNEQYF. The DNA of the CDR3 is TGCAGCGTTGGTGCAGGGTTCAACGAGCAGTACTTC.